A single TCR beta chain is shown here with its context. What it binds is unknown. The CDR3 contains 13 residues. CDR1 and CDR2 (germline): SGHAT, FQNNGV. J gave up 5 bases and V 6 bases, and 3 bases lay outside the gene matches. This sample was included in a study of Tregs in tolerant kidney transplant recipients. Points from the study as a whole: Findings come from small patient numbers and require larger validation.

CD4+CD25+CD127- Tregs, CD4+CD25- non-Tregs, CD4 and CD8 cells were sorted. The data were produced by immunoSEQ multiplex PCR, yet TCRdb's version contains in-frame clones alone and is incomplete. The top ten clones hold approximately 0.35% of a sample with about 100,000 clones, roughly 90% of them seen once. This receptor was obtained from a human donor who received a combined kidney and bone marrow transplant. Sequencing was performed on CD4+ T cells from blood, taken before the transplant. V and J are TRBV11-2 and TRBJ1-1, with TRBD1 matching over 10 bases. The chain's CDR3 is CASRADRGTEAFF. CDR3 DNA sequence: TGTGCCAGCAGAGCGGACAGGGGGACTGAAGCTTTCTTT.